Presented here are 18 T cell receptor beta chains from one specimen sequenced in a study of graft-versus-host responses after intestinal transplantation. Which antigens these TCRs recognize remains unknown. The method was immunoSEQ multiplex PCR; TCRdb's version includes in-frame clones alone and lacks a portion of them. The sample contains 95,000 to 150,000 clones, over 80% of which appear only once. Specimen: unstimulated CD4+ T cells sorted from spleen or lymph node cells, collected before intestinal transplant. These receptors all come from a human donor who received an intestinal transplant.

The genes are TRBV5-1 and TRBJ2-7; 14 bases are a match to TRBD2. CDR1 is SGHRS, CDR2 YFSETQ, per germline. The CDR3 runs to 15 residues. The V and J ends lost 6 bases and 5 bases, in that order; junction bases with no gene match: 7. The DNA of the CDR3 is TGCGCCAGCACCAGACTAGCGGGAGGGCCTAACGAGCAGTACTTC. Protein: CASTRLAGGPNEQYF.

The J gene is TRBJ1-5, the V gene TRBV28; D ambiguous. The V end lost 5 bases, the J end lost 7 bases, and 9 bases lay between the germline ends. CDR1 MDHEN and CDR2 SYDVKM come from the germline V gene. This CDR3 is built from 12 residues. For the CDR3, the DNA is TGTGCCAGCAGTCGGAAGAAGCAGCCCCAGCATTTT. Amino acids: CASSRKKQPQHF.

The J gene is TRBJ2-1, the V gene TRBV18, with D maybe TRBD2 (5 bases). The germline V gene has CDR1 KGHSH and CDR2 LQKENI. Trimming pared 2 bases from V and 2 bases from J, leaving 13 bases between. The CDR3 loop spans 16 amino acids. The CDR3 here is CASSPGRADAYNEQFF. As DNA, the CDR3 is TGTGCCAGCTCACCAGGGAGAGCGGATGCCTACAATGAGCAGTTCTTC.

This rearrangement joins TRBV5-1 to TRBJ2-7, with 7 bases aligning to TRBD1. The length of the CDR3 is 13 residues. CDR1 and CDR2 from the germline V gene are SGHRS and YFSETQ. Germline trimming cut 2 bases from V and 3 bases from J; bases unmatched to any gene: 2. This CDR3 is CASSLPGGYEQYF. The DNA of the CDR3 is TGCGCCAGCAGCTTACCAGGGGGCTACGAGCAGTACTTC.

This chain links TRBV28 with TRBJ1-4; D ambiguous. Trimming took off 2 bases at V and 8 bases at J, with 12 bases between the two ends. The CDR3 spans 14 residues. CDR1 is MDHEN, CDR2 SYDVKM, per germline. CDR3: CASSLGGESEKLFF. CDR3 nucleotide sequence: TGTGCCAGCAGTTTAGGAGGCGAGAGCGAAAAACTGTTTTTT.

This chain joins TRBV18 and TRBJ2-7; 11 bases match TRBD2. This CDR3 is 14 amino acids long. Germline V CDR1 and CDR2: KGHSH, LQKENI. V lost 3 bases, J lost 7 bases, and 5 bases stayed unmatched. The CDR3 spells CASSPIAGGDEQYF. DNA for the CDR3: TGTGCCAGCTCACCTATAGCGGGAGGGGATGAGCAGTACTTC. Supplemented by reference TRBV18 and TRBJ2-7, the full variable domain reads NAGVMQNPRHLVRRRGQEARLRCSPMKGHSHVYWYRQLPEEGLKFMVYLQKENIIDESGMPKERFSAEFPKEGPSILRIQQVVRGDSAAYFCASSPIAGGDEQYFGPGTRLTVT.

This clone has a single count. J is TRBJ2-1 and V is TRBV30, with a possible D match to TRBD2 (7 bases). The CDR3 sequence is 18 residues long. V was cut by 6 bases and J by 3 bases, with 27 bases left in between. Germline V lookup: CDR1 GTSNPN, CDR2 SVGIG (reference sequence). CDR3 bases: TGTGCCTGCTCCCGAGGGAGGGGGTCTGTGTCGGACTACAATGAGCAGTTCTTC. Its protein product is CACSRGRGSVSDYNEQFF.

The table lists this clone with a few counts. This chain connects TRBV6-5 to TRBJ2-7; D possibly uses TRBD1 or TRBD2 (5 bases each). Germline-derived CDR1 and CDR2 are MNHEY and SVGAGI. The V and J ends lost 6 bases and 4 bases respectively, with 7 bases between them. CDR3 size: 11 residues. CDR3 DNA: TGTGCCAGCAGGGGGACGTACGAGCAGTACTTC. This gives the protein CASRGTYEQYF.

This clone appeared a few times. The V gene is TRBV5-1, the J gene TRBJ1-4; 8 bases fit TRBD1. The ends lost 4 bases at V and 3 bases at J; junction bases unmatched: 8. Germline V gives CDR1 SGHRS, CDR2 YFSETQ. CDR3 length equals 16 residues. In DNA form, the CDR3 reads TGCGCCAGCAGCCTCGGACAGGGAAGGGCTAATGAAAAACTGTTTTTT. Residues: CASSLGQGRANEKLFF.

This chain uses TRBV30 with TRBJ2-2; TRBD1 matches at 10 bases. Per the germline V gene, CDR1 is GTSNPN and CDR2 is SVGIG (reference sequence). The trim removed 0 bases at V and 2 bases at J, leaving 3 bases unmatched. CDR3 length: 16 residues. The chain's CDR3 is CAWSVGTGENTGELFF. In DNA form, the CDR3 reads TGTGCCTGGAGTGTAGGGACAGGGGAAAACACCGGGGAGCTGTTTTTT.

The V and J genes are TRBV27 and TRBJ1-2, with D possibly matching TRBD1 (5 bases). The CDR3 runs 14 residues. V lost 2 bases and J lost 1, with 8 bases in between. CDR1 and CDR2 from the germline V gene are MNHEY and SMNVEV (reference sequence). The CDR3 DNA is TGTGCCAGCAGTTTAGGGGCGCTTAACTATGGCTACACCTTC. This gives the protein CASSLGALNYGYTF.

V usage is TRBV7-2 and J usage is TRBJ2-7, with D hard to call. This CDR3 region has 12 residues. V lost 0 bases and J 3 bases, leaving 3 bases between the germline ends. CDR1 is SGHTA, CDR2 FQGNSA, per germline. This chain's CDR3 is CASSLANYEQYF. The CDR3 DNA sequence: TGTGCCAGCAGCTTAGCGAACTACGAGCAGTACTTC.

This chain uses TRBV7-9 with TRBJ2-7; D tentatively fits TRBD1 or TRBD2 (6 bases each). The CDR3 extends over 11 amino acids. Trimming shortened V by 1 base and J by 12 bases, and 10 bases separated the two germline ends. Germline V gene data show CDR1 as SEHNR and CDR2 as FQNEAQ (reference sequence). The CDR3 nucleotides are TGTGCCAGCAGCTTAGAGGGGGGCAGGTACTTC. It yields the protein CASSLEGGRYF.

V gene TRBV9 combines with J gene TRBJ2-1; a possible D gene is TRBD2 (6 bases). This CDR3 spans 15 amino acids. V gave up 4 bases and J gave up 9 bases, with 20 bases separating them. CDR1 is SGDLS, CDR2 YYNGEE, per germline. CDR3: CASSPGLWEVVEQFF. The CDR3 DNA reads TGTGCCAGCAGCCCAGGCTTGTGGGAGGTCGTTGAGCAGTTCTTC.

V gene TRBV30 combines with J gene TRBJ1-5; the D gene is possibly TRBD1 (5 bases). The germline V gene has CDR1 GTSNPN and CDR2 SVGIG (reference sequence). The CDR3 has 17 amino acids. Trimming cost V 4 bases and J 0 bases, with 19 bases left between them. Written as DNA, the CDR3 is TGTGCCTGGAATACAGGAACCAGCCCCGTTAGCAATCAGCCCCAGCATTTT. Amino acids: CAWNTGTSPVSNQPQHF.

The gene calls are TRBV7-8 and TRBJ1-2, with D tentatively TRBD1 (6 bases). The CDR3 has 14 residues. V lost 5 bases to trimming and J lost 6 bases, with 16 bases between them. CDR1 is SGHVS and CDR2 is FQNEAQ in the germline V gene. CDR3 protein: CASSPQINRDGYTF. The DNA for the CDR3 is TGTGCCAGCAGCCCCCAAATAAACAGGGATGGCTACACCTTC.

The sample holds one count of this clone. J is TRBJ2-7 and V is TRBV29-1, with 9 bases matching TRBD2. Trimming cost V 5 bases and J 2 bases; bases outside gene matches: 4. The CDR3 covers 13 residues. Germline CDR1 is SQVTM and CDR2 is ANQGSEA. This CDR3 reads CSVQASGAYEQYF. The CDR3 coding sequence is TGCAGCGTTCAGGCTAGCGGGGCCTACGAGCAGTACTTC.

The chain uses TRBV6-6 and TRBJ2-2; 8 nucleotides align to TRBD2. Unmatched junction bases numbered 4, after V lost 6 bases and J lost 4 bases. The CDR3 covers 14 residues. Germline V gene lookup returns CDR1 MNHNY and CDR2 SVGAGI (reference sequence). Here the CDR3 DNA reads TGTGCCAGCAGGAAGCGGGAGAGCACCGGGGAGCTGTTTTTT. Protein product: CASRKRESTGELFF.